One and the same sample provided the 3 T cell receptor beta chains below, sequenced in a study of blood T cell repertoires in COVID-19. The protocol was immunoSEQ multiplex PCR, while the TCRdb copy is restricted to in-frame clones and leaves out a portion. The profile shows roughly 120,000 clones, roughly 90% of them singletons. The sequenced material came from peripheral blood. These TCRs come from a man aged 50 to 59 with COVID-19, enrolled during active disease.

The chain carries TRBV30 and TRBJ1-1; D gene ambiguous. Trimming removed 0 bases at V and 5 bases at J, with 4 bases between. The CDR3 contains 11 residues. The germline V gene encodes CDR1 GTSNPN and CDR2 SVGIG (reference sequence). Here the CDR3 DNA reads TGTGCCTGGAGTGTACTTACTGAAGCTTTCTTT. Its translation: CAWSVLTEAFF.

The rearrangement uses TRBV9 and TRBJ1-3, with TRBD1 matching 7 bases. CDR3 length equals 16 residues. Per germline, CDR1 SGDLS and CDR2 YYNGEE. V lost 3 bases and J lost 0; bases outside the gene matches: 6. The CDR3 nucleotides are TGTGCCAGCAGCGGGAACACAGGGGCCTCTGGAAACACCATATATTTT. Encoded protein: CASSGNTGASGNTIYF.

The J gene is TRBJ1-2, the V gene TRBV19; D unresolved. Looked up from germline, CDR1 is LNHDA and CDR2 is SQIVND (reference sequence). This CDR3 contains 16 residues. The ends were cut back, 5 bases at V and 5 bases at J, with 21 bases in the middle. Here the CDR3 reads CASSVMTPATRYGYTF. CDR3 nucleotides: TGTGCCAGTAGTGTTATGACGCCGGCGACAAGGTATGGCTACACCTTC.